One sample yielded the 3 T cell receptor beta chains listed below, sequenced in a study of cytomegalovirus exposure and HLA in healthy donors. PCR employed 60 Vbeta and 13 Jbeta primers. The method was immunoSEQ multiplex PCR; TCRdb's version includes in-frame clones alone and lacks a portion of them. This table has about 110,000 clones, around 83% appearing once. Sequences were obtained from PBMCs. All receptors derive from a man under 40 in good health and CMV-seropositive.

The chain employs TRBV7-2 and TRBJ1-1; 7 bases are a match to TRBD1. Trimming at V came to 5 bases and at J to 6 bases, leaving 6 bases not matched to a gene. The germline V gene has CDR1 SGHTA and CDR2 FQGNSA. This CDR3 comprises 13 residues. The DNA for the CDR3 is TGTGCCAGCAGCCCCGACAGGGTTGCTGAAGCTTTCTTT. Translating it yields CASSPDRVAEAFF.

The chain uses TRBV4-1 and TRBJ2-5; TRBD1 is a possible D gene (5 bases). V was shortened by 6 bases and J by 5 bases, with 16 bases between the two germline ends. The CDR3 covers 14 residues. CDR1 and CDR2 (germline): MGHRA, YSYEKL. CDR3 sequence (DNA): TGCGCCAGCAGTCTCAGGGCCCTGGGGGAGACCCAGTACTTC. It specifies CASSLRALGETQYF.

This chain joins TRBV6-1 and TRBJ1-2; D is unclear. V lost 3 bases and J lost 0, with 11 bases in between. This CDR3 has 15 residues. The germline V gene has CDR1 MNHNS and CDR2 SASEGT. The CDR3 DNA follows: TGTGCCAGCAGTGATCAACAGTTAGCTAACTATGGCTACACCTTC. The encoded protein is CASSDQQLANYGYTF.